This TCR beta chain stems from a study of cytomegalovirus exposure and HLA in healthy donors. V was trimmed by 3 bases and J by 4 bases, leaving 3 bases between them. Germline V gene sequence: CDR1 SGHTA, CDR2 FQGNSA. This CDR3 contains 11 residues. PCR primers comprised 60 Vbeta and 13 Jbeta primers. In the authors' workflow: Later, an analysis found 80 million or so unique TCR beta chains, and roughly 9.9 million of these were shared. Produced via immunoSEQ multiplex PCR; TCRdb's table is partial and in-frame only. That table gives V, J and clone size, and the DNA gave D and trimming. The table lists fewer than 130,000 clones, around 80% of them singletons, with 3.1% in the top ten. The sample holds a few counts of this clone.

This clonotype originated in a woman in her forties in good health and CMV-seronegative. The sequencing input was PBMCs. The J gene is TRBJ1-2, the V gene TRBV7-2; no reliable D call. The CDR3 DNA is TGTGCCAGCAGCTTCGGCTATGGCTACACCTTC. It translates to CASSFGYGYTF.